A selection of T cell receptor beta chains follows, all from one sample in a study of T cells in Graves' hyperthyroidism and ophthalmopathy. TCRdb processed the multiplex PCR reads anew with MiXCR; each CDR3 protein has one entry. The sample carries a few hundred thousand distinct CDR3 sequences, more than 15% recorded once. The sequencing input was blood. These receptors were obtained from a woman between 18 and 29 years old with Graves' hyperthyroidism. Both conserved end residues are part of each CDR3. Each record gives: V gene, D gene, J gene, clone size, CDR3 DNA, CDR3 protein. The D gene is left open where the match is weak. Size is stated for part of the rows, as once, few or many counts, or as a class when the clone is expanded.

V: TRBV11-2
D: .
J: TRBJ2-5
size: many
DNA: TGTGCCAGCAGTTCTGCGGGGTGGAAGACCCAGTACTTC
CDR3: CASSSAGWKTQYF

V: TRBV12-5
D: TRBD1
J: TRBJ1-5
size: many
DNA: TGTGCTAGTGGCCCCGAACAGGGGCGCCAGCCCCAGCATTTT
CDR3: CASGPEQGRQPQHF

V: TRBV6-1
D: .
J: TRBJ2-3
size: many
DNA: TGTGCCAGCAGTCGACTAACTGGATTCACAGATACGCAGTATTTT
CDR3: CASSRLTGFTDTQYF

V: TRBV18
D: TRBD1
J: TRBJ1-2
size: many
DNA: TGTGCCAGCTCACGGGGACAGGGGGCTGCCTATGGCTACACCTTC
CDR3: CASSRGQGAAYGYTF

V: TRBV12-3/TRBV12-4
D: .
J: TRBJ1-2
size: .
DNA: TGTGCCAGCAATTTTGGGGGGGGTCGGTATGGCTACACCTTC
CDR3: CASNFGGGRYGYTF

V: TRBV6-1
D: TRBD1
J: TRBJ1-1
size: many
DNA: TGTGCCAGCAGACTGGACAGGGCGGGGAAAACTGAAGCTTTCTTT
CDR3: CASRLDRAGKTEAFF

V: TRBV18
D: .
J: TRBJ1-5
size: many
DNA: TGTGCCAGCTCACGGAATAGGGGCGGGCAGCCCCAGCATTTT
CDR3: CASSRNRGGQPQHF

V: TRBV7-2
D: TRBD1
J: TRBJ2-1
size: few
DNA: TGTGCCAGCAGCCGGGACAGGGGACGTGAGCAGTTCTTC
CDR3: CASSRDRGREQFF

V: TRBV6-1
D: .
J: TRBJ2-7
size: many
DNA: TGTGCCAGCAAGAAGGACAGTGGGTTTTACGAGCAGTACTTC
CDR3: CASKKDSGFYEQYF

V: TRBV14
D: .
J: TRBJ1-2
size: many
DNA: TGTGCCAGCAGCCCACAGGGCCTAGACTATGGCTACACCTTC
CDR3: CASSPQGLDYGYTF

V: TRBV10-3
D: .
J: TRBJ1-5
size: many
DNA: TGTGCCATCAGTGAGTCGTTCGGGTTTTTATCACCCCAGCATTTT
CDR3: CAISESFGFLSPQHF

V: TRBV5-1
D: TRBD2
J: TRBJ2-3
size: many
DNA: TGCGCCAGCAGCTCCTTAGCGGGAGTAGGCACAGATACGCAGTATTTT
CDR3: CASSSLAGVGTDTQYF

V: TRBV20-1
D: TRBD2
J: TRBJ2-3
size: .
DNA: TGCAGTGCTAGCGGACTAGCGGGGCGGCATACGCAGTATTTT
CDR3: CSASGLAGRHTQYF

V: TRBV19
D: TRBD1
J: TRBJ1-1
size: many
DNA: TGTGCCAGTAGTATCGATTTCCGGGACAGGGGAAACACTGAAGCTTTCTTT
CDR3: CASSIDFRDRGNTEAFF

V: TRBV20-1
D: TRBD1
J: TRBJ1-1
size: many
DNA: TGCAGTGCTGTACCAAGGGACAGGTACACTGAAGCTTTCTTT
CDR3: CSAVPRDRYTEAFF

V: TRBV20-1
D: TRBD2
J: TRBJ2-1
size: many
DNA: TGCAGTGCTCCCCCTCTAGCGGCGCTCTACAATGAGCAGTTCTTC
CDR3: CSAPPLAALYNEQFF

V: TRBV12-3/TRBV12-4
D: .
J: TRBJ1-5
size: few
DNA: TGTGCCAGCAGGGGGGGGGGAGGGGGAGATCAGCCCCAGCATTTT
CDR3: CASRGGGGGDQPQHF

V: TRBV3-1
D: TRBD2
J: TRBJ2-4
size: .
DNA: TGTGCCAGCAGCCAAGATCTAGCGGGAGGTCGAGACAAAAACATTCAGTACTTC
CDR3: CASSQDLAGGRDKNIQYF

V: TRBV7-2
D: TRBD1
J: TRBJ1-2
size: .
DNA: TGTGCCAGCAGCTGGACAGGGGGGGTTAACTATGGCTACACCTTC
CDR3: CASSWTGGVNYGYTF

V: TRBV5-1
D: .
J: TRBJ2-7
size: many
DNA: TGCGCCAGCAGCTTGTCCCCCACAGCCCTACAACTCGAGCAGTACTTC
CDR3: CASSLSPTALQLEQYF

V: TRBV12-3/TRBV12-4
D: .
J: TRBJ2-1
size: many
DNA: TGTGCCAGCAGTTTGGAGGGACATAATTTCTTC
CDR3: CASSLEGHNFF

V: TRBV12-3/TRBV12-4
D: .
J: TRBJ1-3
size: many
DNA: TGTGCCAGCAGCAAAGGACCGCACCACTCTGGAAACACCATATATTTT
CDR3: CASSKGPHHSGNTIYF